One sample yielded the 10 T cell receptor beta chains listed below, sequenced in a study of OX40 agonist ivuxolimab in advanced cancers. Generated by immunoSEQ multiplex PCR, the TCRdb table keeps only in-frame clones and is missing some. The data contain roughly 50,000 clones, approximately 84% of them singletons. The sequenced sample was CD4+ or CD8+ T cells sorted from blood, obtained in a trial of the OX40 agonist ivuxolimab. The receptors come from an adult with an advanced solid tumor such as melanoma, head and neck, liver or kidney cancer.

The chain recombines TRBV9 with TRBJ2-1; TRBD2 matches at 8 bases. The CDR3 is 17 amino acids. The trim removed 0 bases at V and 1 base at J, leaving 6 bases unmatched. Germline CDR1 reads SGDLS; CDR2 reads YYNGEE. For the CDR3, the DNA is TGTGCCAGCAGCGTAGGTATTAGCGGGATTTCCTACAATGAGCAGTTCTTC. Encoded protein: CASSVGISGISYNEQFF.

This rearrangement joins TRBV11-2 to TRBJ1-4, with D perhaps matching TRBD1 (5 bases). Germline V gives CDR1 SGHAT, CDR2 FQNNGV. The CDR3 is made up of 17 amino acids. Trimming stripped 2 bases from V and 1 base from J, with 14 bases between. In DNA form, the CDR3 reads TGTGCCAGCAGCTTAATCCAGGGTGTTATAACTAATGAAAAACTGTTTTTT. Its protein product is CASSLIQGVITNEKLFF.

The chain links TRBV5-4 to TRBJ1-2; tentative D call: TRBD1 (5 bases). The V and J ends lost 3 bases and 7 bases respectively, with 22 bases between them. Per the germline V gene, CDR1 is SGHNT and CDR2 is YYREEE (reference sequence). This CDR3 has 16 amino acids. The chain's CDR3 is CASSWAMLGDSSGYTF. CDR3 nucleotide sequence: TGTGCCAGCAGCTGGGCGATGTTAGGGGATTCGAGTGGCTACACCTTC.

This rearrangement joins TRBV11-2 to TRBJ2-3, with TRBD2 matching 8 bases. V was pared by 1 base and J by 2 bases, with 5 bases of the junction left unmatched. This CDR3 has 16 residues. Germline CDR1 SGHAT, CDR2 FQNNGV. CDR3 in DNA: TGTGCCAGCAGCTTAGGAGCGGGGGTCTCCACAGATACGCAGTATTTT. The encoded protein is CASSLGAGVSTDTQYF.

The CDR3 DNA reads as TGTGCCAGCAGCTATTTTATGGGCGGGGAGCTGTTTTTT. Translation: CASSYFMGGELFF. J is TRBJ2-2 and V is TRBV7-2, with D hard to call. The V gene's germline CDR1 is SGHTA and CDR2 FQGNSA. The V and J ends lost 4 bases and 7 bases respectively, with 10 bases between them. This CDR3 is 13 amino acids long.

The chain uses TRBV7-3 and TRBJ2-5; no reliable D call. Trimming took off 0 bases at V and 4 bases at J, with 6 bases between the two ends. Germline loops: CDR1 SGHTA, CDR2 FQGTGA. The CDR3 length is 13 residues. The CDR3 DNA sequence: TGTGCCAGCAGCTTAACGAGATCAGAGACCCAGTACTTC. Amino acids: CASSLTRSETQYF.

This clone has just a few counts. The chain carries TRBV6-1 and TRBJ1-2; D is uncertain. This CDR3 comprises 19 residues. The V end lost 3 bases, the J end lost 0 bases, and 23 bases lay between the germline ends. Germline CDR1 is MNHNS and CDR2 is SASEGT. In nucleotides, the CDR3 is TGTGCCAGCAGTGATATTGGAAGAAGGAGCCCCTTTGCTAACTATGGCTACACCTTC. This encodes CASSDIGRRSPFANYGYTF.

The chain recombines TRBV28 with TRBJ1-3; D is unclear. The V gene's germline CDR1 is MDHEN and CDR2 SYDVKM. The CDR3 consists of 16 residues. The V gene lost 2 bases and the J gene lost 0 bases, with 11 bases spanning the gap. The CDR3 sequence: CASSLNDPSSGNTIYF. CDR3 sequence (DNA): TGTGCCAGCAGTTTAAACGACCCGAGCTCTGGAAACACCATATATTTT.

V gene TRBV5-4 combines with J gene TRBJ2-7; no clear D gene. Trimming removed 2 bases at V and 4 bases at J, with 7 bases between. The length of the CDR3 is 12 residues. The germline V gene has CDR1 SGHNT and CDR2 YYREEE (reference sequence). CDR3 region: CASSFWGYEQYF. The CDR3 region has the DNA TGTGCCAGCAGCTTCTGGGGATACGAGCAGTACTTC.

V usage is TRBV28 and J usage is TRBJ1-1; D is unclear. The ends were cut back, 8 bases at V and 3 bases at J, with 4 bases in the middle. In germline, CDR1 is MDHEN, CDR2 SYDVKM. This CDR3 region has 10 residues. The CDR3 protein is CASGYTEAFF. CDR3 in DNA: TGTGCCAGCGGCTACACTGAAGCTTTCTTT.